This T cell receptor beta chain was identified during a study of Graves' ophthalmopathy and Graves' hyperthyroidism. General study results and limits: Most expanded clonotypes from thyroid (those above 0.001 frequency) were also found in blood.

The PBMC fraction was derived from over 9 ml of fresh peripheral blood. Amplified material comprised TCR beta CDR3 regions derived from RNA transcripts. Amplification began with first-round RT-PCR using HTBI primers, then second-round multiplex PCR was performed. From the multiplex PCR reads, TCRdb called clonotypes with MiXCR, one entry per CDR3 protein. The repertoire holds about 620,000 distinct CDR3 sequences, with roughly 20% as singletons. V trimming: 6 bases; J trimming: 4 bases; junction bases outside the gene matches: 4. Germline V gene sequence: CDR1 DFQATT, CDR2 SNEGSKA (reference sequence). The CDR3 consists of 13 residues. For this clonotype: Its antigen is not identified.

The specimen sequenced was peripheral blood. The rearrangement joins TRBV20-1 to TRBJ2-4, with 9 bases lining up with TRBD1. This receptor was taken from a woman younger than 30 with stable Graves' hyperthyroidism. Some clones in this sample may be carry-over from other donors' samples. In DNA, the CDR3 is TGCAGTGCCTGGACAGGGGAAAAAAACATTCAGTACTTC. Translated: CSAWTGEKNIQYF.